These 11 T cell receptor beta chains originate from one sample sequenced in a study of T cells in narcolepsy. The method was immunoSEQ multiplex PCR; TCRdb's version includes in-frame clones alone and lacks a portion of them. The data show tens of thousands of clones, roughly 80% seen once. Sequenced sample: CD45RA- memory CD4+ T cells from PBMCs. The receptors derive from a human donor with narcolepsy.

For the CDR3, the DNA is TGTGCCAGCAGCTTTCTAGCGGGCCCACCTTCTGGGGCCAACGTCCTGACTTTC. As protein: CASSFLAGPPSGANVLTF. The chain uses TRBV5-4 and TRBJ2-6, with 8 nucleotides matching TRBD2. The CDR3 extends over 18 amino acids. J lost 1 base, V lost 2 bases, and 8 bases had no gene match. From germline, CDR1 is SGHNT and CDR2 YYREEE (reference sequence).

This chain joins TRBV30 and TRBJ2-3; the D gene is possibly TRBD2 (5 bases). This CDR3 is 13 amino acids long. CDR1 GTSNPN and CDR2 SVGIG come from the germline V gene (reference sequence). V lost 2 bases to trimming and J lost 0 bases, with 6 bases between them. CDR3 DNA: TGTGCCTGGAGTAGAGGGAGCACAGATACGCAGTATTTT. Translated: CAWSRGSTDTQYF.

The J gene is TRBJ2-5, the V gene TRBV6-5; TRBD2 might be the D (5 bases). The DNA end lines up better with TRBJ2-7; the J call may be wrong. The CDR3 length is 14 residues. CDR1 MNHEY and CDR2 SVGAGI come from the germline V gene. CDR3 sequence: CASSAGSSSYEQYF. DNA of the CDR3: TGTGCCAGCAGTGCTGGGAGTAGCTCCTACGAGCAGTACTTC.

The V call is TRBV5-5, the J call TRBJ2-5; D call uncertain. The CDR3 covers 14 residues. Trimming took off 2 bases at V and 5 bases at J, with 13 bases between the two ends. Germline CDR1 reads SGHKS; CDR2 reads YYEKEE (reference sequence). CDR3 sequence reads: CASSLRQTRETQYF. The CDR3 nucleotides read TGTGCCAGCAGCTTAAGGCAGACCAGGGAGACCCAGTACTTC.

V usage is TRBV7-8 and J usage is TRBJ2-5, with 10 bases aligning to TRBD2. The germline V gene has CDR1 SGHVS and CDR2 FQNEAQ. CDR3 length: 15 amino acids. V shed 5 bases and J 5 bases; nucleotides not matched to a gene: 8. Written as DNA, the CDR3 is TGTGCCAGCAGCACCAGCGGGAGGGCCTGGGAGACCCAGTACTTC. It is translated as CASSTSGRAWETQYF. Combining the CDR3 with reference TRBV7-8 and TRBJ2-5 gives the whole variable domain GAGVSQSPRYKVAKRGQDVALRCDPISGHVSLFWYQQALGQGPEFLTYFQNEAQLDKSGLPSDRFFAERPEGSVSTLKIQRTQQEDSAVYLCASSTSGRAWETQYFGPGTRLLVL.

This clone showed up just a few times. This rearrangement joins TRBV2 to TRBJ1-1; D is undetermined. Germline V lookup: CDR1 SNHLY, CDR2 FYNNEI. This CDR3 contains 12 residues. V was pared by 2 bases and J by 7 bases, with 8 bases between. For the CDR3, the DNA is TGTGCCAGCAGTGAAACGTCATATGAAGCTTTCTTT. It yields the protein CASSETSYEAFF.

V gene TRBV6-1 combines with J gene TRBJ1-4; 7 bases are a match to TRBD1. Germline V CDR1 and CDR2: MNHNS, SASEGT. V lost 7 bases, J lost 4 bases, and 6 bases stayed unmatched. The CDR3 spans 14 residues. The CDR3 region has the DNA TGTGCCAGCAAGCTGGGACAGAGTAATGAAAAACTGTTTTTT. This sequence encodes CASKLGQSNEKLFF.

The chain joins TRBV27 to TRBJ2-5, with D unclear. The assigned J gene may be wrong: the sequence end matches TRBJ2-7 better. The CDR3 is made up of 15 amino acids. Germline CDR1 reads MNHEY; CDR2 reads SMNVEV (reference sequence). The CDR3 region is CAGTKRTQSSYEQYF. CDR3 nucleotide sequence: TGTGCCGGTACAAAAAGGACCCAGAGCTCCTACGAGCAGTACTTC.

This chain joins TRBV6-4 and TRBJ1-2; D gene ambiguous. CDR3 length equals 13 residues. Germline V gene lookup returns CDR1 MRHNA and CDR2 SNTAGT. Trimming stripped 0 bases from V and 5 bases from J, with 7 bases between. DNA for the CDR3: TGTGCCAGCAGTGACTCCGTAGGTTATGGCTACACCTTC. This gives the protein CASSDSVGYGYTF.

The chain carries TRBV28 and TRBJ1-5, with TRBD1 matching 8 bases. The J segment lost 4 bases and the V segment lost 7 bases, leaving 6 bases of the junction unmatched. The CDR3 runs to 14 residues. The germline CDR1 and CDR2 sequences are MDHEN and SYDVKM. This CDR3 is CASTQGALNQPQHF. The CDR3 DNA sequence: TGTGCCAGCACTCAGGGGGCCCTAAATCAGCCCCAGCATTTT.

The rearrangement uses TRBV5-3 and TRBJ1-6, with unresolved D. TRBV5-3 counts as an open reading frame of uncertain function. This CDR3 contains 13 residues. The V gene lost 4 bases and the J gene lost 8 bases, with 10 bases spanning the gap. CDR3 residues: CARSETGYSPLHF. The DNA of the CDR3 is TGTGCCAGAAGCGAAACGGGTTATTCACCCCTCCACTTT.